A single sample gave rise to the 12 T cell receptor beta chains below, sequenced in a study of cytomegalovirus exposure and HLA in healthy donors. Both 60 Vbeta primers and 13 Jbeta primers went into the PCR. Repertoires were generated with immunoSEQ multiplex PCR, while TCRdb's copy carries only in-frame clones and drops some. The top ten clones hold around 4.2% of a sample with roughly 300,000 clones, roughly 90% of them seen once. The sequenced material came from PBMCs. The source of these receptors is a man aged 35 to 55 in good health and CMV-seropositive.

The table lists this clone with a count of one. In nucleotides, the CDR3 is TGTGCCAGCAGCTCTGGACTAGCGGGAAACATTCAGTACTTC. It specifies CASSSGLAGNIQYF. The rearrangement links TRBV13 to TRBJ2-4, with 11 bases aligning to TRBD2. CDR3 size: 14 residues. The V and J ends lost 4 bases and 6 bases, in that order; junction bases with no gene match: 2. Germline CDR1 and CDR2: PRHDT and FYEKMQ (reference sequence).

In its sample, this clone was seen a few times. Other DNA sequences from this sample encode an identical CDR3 as well. The chain is built from TRBV29-1 and TRBJ1-1; weak D call: TRBD1 (5 bases). V shed 3 bases and J shed 0 bases, with 8 bases lying between them. The germline CDR1 and CDR2 sequences are SQVTM and ANQGSEA. This CDR3 is 13 amino acids long. CDR3: CSVDQGMNTEAFF. For the CDR3, the DNA is TGCAGCGTTGACCAGGGTATGAACACTGAAGCTTTCTTT.

The CDR3 DNA is TGTGCCAGCAGCTTTAGTCCATCCCACTCCTACGAGCAGTACTTC. It encodes CASSFSPSHSYEQYF. V is TRBV5-8 and J is TRBJ2-7; no reliable D call. The V gene's germline CDR1 is SGHTS and CDR2 YDEGEE. V gave up 2 bases and J gave up 0 bases, with 12 bases separating them. The length of the CDR3 is 15 residues.

The chain's CDR3 is CASSGHRGRRSTGELFF. In DNA, the CDR3 is TGTGCCAGCAGTGGACACAGGGGGCGGAGGTCCACCGGGGAGCTGTTTTTT. The V gene is TRBV6-1, the J gene TRBJ2-2; 9 bases line up with TRBD1. The ends lost 4 bases at V and 4 bases at J; junction bases unmatched: 10. The CDR3 loop spans 17 amino acids. The germline gives CDR1 MNHNS, CDR2 SASEGT.

This chain joins TRBV6-1 and TRBJ1-1; D ambiguous. The CDR3 is made up of 13 amino acids. V was shortened by 6 bases and J by 3 bases, with 11 bases between the two germline ends. Germline CDR1 is MNHNS and CDR2 is SASEGT. The CDR3 nucleotides are TGTGCCAGCAGCCGGAGTCCCGACACTGAAGCTTTCTTT. Translated, it gives CASSRSPDTEAFF.

The chain combines TRBV2 with TRBJ2-7; possibly TRBD1 for D (6 bases). This CDR3 region has 15 residues. V lost 0 bases to trimming and J lost 2 bases, with 11 bases between them. CDR1 is SNHLY, CDR2 FYNNEI, per germline. CDR3 nucleotide sequence: TGTGCCAGCAGTGAAGCAACAGGGCAAACCTACGAGCAGTACTTC. Residues: CASSEATGQTYEQYF.

The chain recombines TRBV5-1 with TRBJ2-1, with D perhaps TRBD2 (5 bases). V dropped 5 bases and J dropped 4 bases, with 13 bases sitting between them. This CDR3 has 14 residues. Germline lookup yields CDR1 SGHRS and CDR2 YFSETQ. The CDR3 loop reads CASRIGERYNEQFF. The CDR3 DNA reads as TGCGCCAGCAGGATCGGGGAAAGGTACAATGAGCAGTTCTTC.

The gene calls are TRBV6-6 and TRBJ1-5, with 7 bases matching TRBD1. The V segment lost 6 bases and the J segment 3 bases; nucleotides outside the gene matches: 8. From germline, CDR1 is MNHNY and CDR2 SVGAGI (reference sequence). The CDR3 spans 15 residues. CDR3 nucleotides: TGTGCCAGCAGCGGGTCGACAGGGCTCAATCAGCCCCAGCATTTT. Amino acid sequence: CASSGSTGLNQPQHF.

This clone occurred a few times. The gene calls are TRBV4-2 and TRBJ2-3, with D hard to call. CDR1 is LGHNA and CDR2 is YNFKEQ in the germline V gene. V lost 1 base and J 6 bases, leaving 8 bases between the germline ends. The CDR3 covers 13 residues. CDR3 in amino acids: CASSQAYADTQYF. In DNA, the CDR3 is TGTGCCAGCAGCCAAGCCTACGCGGATACGCAGTATTTT.

V usage is TRBV7-9 and J usage is TRBJ1-1; D uncertain. Germline lookup yields CDR1 SEHNR and CDR2 FQNEAQ (reference sequence). This CDR3 has 11 residues. Trimming took 2 bases from V and 8 from J, leaving 6 bases between them. The CDR3 protein is CASSLTREAFF. The CDR3, as DNA: TGTGCCAGCAGCTTAACTCGGGAAGCTTTCTTT.

The chain carries TRBV6-1 and TRBJ2-2, with D unresolved. Looked up from germline, CDR1 is MNHNS and CDR2 is SASEGT. The CDR3 runs to 14 residues. Between the trimmed V and J ends, which lost 8 bases and 4 bases, there was a span of 14 bases. The DNA for the CDR3 is TGTGCCAGCCCCGCCGGGTTTGGCACCGGGGAGCTGTTTTTT. Its protein is CASPAGFGTGELFF.

The CDR3 loop reads CATRRALNTGELFF. The CDR3 nucleotides read TGTGCCACCAGACGAGCTCTGAACACCGGGGAGCTGTTTTTT. This sequence joins TRBV6-1 and TRBJ2-2, with D unresolved. Germline values: CDR1 MNHNS, CDR2 SASEGT. The CDR3 consists of 14 residues. V lost 10 bases and J lost 1, with 13 bases in between.